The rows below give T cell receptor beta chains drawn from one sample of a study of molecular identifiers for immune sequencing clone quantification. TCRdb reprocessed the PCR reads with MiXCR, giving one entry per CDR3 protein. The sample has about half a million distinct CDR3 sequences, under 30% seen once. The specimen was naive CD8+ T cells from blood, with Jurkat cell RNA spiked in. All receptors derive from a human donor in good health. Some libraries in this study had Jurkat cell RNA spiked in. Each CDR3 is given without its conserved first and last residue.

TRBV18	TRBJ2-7	ASSPTESPEQY
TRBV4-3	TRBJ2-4	ASSQDLGSGINIQY
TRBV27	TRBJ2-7	ASSLSPGQGAYEQY
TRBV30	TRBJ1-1	AWSVFTEAF
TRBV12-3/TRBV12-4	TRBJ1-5	ASSLDPGQPQH
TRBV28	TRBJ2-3	ASSLAVTSDNTDTQY
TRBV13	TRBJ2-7	ASSLGPGQGADEQY
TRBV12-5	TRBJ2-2	ASGLVSAGELF
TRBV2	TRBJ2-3	ASSEPAKDTQY
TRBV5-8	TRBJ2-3	ASSHEGFRGTQY
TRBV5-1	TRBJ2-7	ASSLAGTGDEQY
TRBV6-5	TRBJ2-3	ASTPGTGGRTDTQY
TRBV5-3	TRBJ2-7	ARSLKRDPNCFSYEQY
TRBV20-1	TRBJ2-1	SAPQPTRQLYGEQF
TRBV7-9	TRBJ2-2	ASSSGTSAGELF
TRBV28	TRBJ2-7	ASSLTGQGKSEQY
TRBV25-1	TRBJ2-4	ASSDFAGSSDIQY
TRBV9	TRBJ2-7	ASSPSGGTYEQY
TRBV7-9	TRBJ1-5	ASSLCVELQQ
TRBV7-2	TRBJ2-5	ASSLAGQWGFRETQY
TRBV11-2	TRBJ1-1	ASSLYGPNMNTEAF
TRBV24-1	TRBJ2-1	ATSGSGGEF
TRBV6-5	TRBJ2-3	ASSYAETDTQY
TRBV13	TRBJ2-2	ACSKGTLGELF
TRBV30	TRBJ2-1	AWSVRDEQF
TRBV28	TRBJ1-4	ASSWDSLNEKLF
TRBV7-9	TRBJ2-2	ASSPPVAGDTGELF
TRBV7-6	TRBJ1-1	ASSLEIGTEAF
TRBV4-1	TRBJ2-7	ASSQEARETYEQY
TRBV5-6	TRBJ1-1	ASSYLQGTTEAF
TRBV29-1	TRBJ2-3	SVEEQTDTQY
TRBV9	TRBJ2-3	ASSVAEDMSTDTQY
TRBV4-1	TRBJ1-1	ASSHWQGAIANTEAF
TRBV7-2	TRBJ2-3	ASSLASGTGDTRY
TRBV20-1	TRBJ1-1	SARGQGVGTEAF
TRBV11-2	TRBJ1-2	ASSPPGQLNYGYT
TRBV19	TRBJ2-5	ASSIDTGTARETQY
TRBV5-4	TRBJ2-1	ASSLVGESSYNEQF
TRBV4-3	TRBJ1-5	ASSQGTGDQPQH
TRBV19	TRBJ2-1	ARGTLPSSYNEQF